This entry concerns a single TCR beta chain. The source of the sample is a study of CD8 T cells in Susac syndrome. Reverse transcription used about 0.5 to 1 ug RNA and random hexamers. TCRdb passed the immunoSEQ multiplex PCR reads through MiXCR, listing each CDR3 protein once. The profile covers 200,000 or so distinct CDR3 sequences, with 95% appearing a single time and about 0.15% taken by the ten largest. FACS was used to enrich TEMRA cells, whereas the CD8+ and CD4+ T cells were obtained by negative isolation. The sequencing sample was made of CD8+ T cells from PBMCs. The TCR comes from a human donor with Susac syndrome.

DNA for the CDR3: TGTGCCAGCAGAGGACTAGCGGGGGGTCCAAGCGATGAGCAGTTCTTC. Residues: CASRGLAGGPSDEQFF. The chain joins TRBV27 to TRBJ2-1; TRBD2 matches at 14 bases. Trimming cost V 6 bases and J 8 bases; bases outside gene matches: 9. Per the germline V gene, CDR1 is MNHEY and CDR2 is SMNVEV (reference sequence). The CDR3 covers 16 residues.